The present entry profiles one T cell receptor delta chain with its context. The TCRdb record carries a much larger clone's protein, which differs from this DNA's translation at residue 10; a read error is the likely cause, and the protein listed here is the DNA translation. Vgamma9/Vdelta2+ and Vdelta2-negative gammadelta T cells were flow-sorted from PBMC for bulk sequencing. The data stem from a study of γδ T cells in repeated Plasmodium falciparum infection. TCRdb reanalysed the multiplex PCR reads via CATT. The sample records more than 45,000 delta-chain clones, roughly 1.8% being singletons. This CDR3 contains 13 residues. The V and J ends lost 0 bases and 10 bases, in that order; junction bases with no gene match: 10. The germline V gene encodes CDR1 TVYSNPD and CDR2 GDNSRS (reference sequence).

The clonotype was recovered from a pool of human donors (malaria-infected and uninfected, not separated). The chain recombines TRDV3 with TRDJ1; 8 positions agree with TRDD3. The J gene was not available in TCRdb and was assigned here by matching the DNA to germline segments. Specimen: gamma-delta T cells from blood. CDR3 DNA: TGTGCCTTTAGGTTGGGGATACAGTCTAGACTCATCTTT. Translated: CAFRLGIQSRLIF. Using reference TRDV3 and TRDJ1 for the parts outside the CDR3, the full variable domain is CDKVTQSSPDQTVASGSEVVLLCTYDTVYSNPDLFWYRIRPDYSFQFVFYGDNSRSEGADFTQGRFSVKHILTQKAFHLVISPVRTEDSATYYCAFRLGIQSRLIFGKGTRVTVEP.